A single sample gave rise to the 7 T cell receptor beta chains below, sequenced in a study of T cell responses to AZD1222 COVID-19 vaccine. Method: immunoSEQ multiplex PCR; TCRdb's copy keeps in-frame clones and lacks some. The sample includes about 140,000 clones, about 90% of them seen just once. The source was peripheral blood, collected on day 0 of AZD1222 vaccination. The receptors stem from an adult in good health.

This chain links TRBV9 with TRBJ2-6; tentative D call: TRBD1 (6 bases). The CDR3 totals 16 residues. V was shortened by 3 bases and J by 2 bases, with 12 bases between the two germline ends. Per germline, CDR1 SGDLS and CDR2 YYNGEE. CDR3 sequence: CASSENPGAGANVLTF. Here the CDR3 DNA reads TGTGCCAGCAGCGAAAATCCAGGGGCTGGGGCCAACGTCCTGACTTTC.

The chain carries TRBV4-3 and TRBJ1-2; D ambiguous. CDR1 is LGHNA and CDR2 is YSLEER in the germline V gene. V lost 1 base and J 2 bases, leaving 5 bases between the germline ends. The CDR3 is 13 amino acids. The CDR3 is CASSQVANYGYTF. The CDR3 DNA follows: TGCGCCAGCAGCCAAGTGGCAAACTATGGCTACACCTTC.

This sequence joins TRBV28 and TRBJ1-2; TRBD1 matches at 8 bases. The CDR3 loop spans 15 amino acids. Germline-derived CDR1 and CDR2 are MDHEN and SYDVKM. V lost 2 bases and J lost 2; bases outside the gene matches: 4. CDR3: CASSLLQGENYGYTF. As DNA, the CDR3 is TGTGCCAGCAGTTTACTACAGGGGGAGAACTATGGCTACACCTTC.

This chain uses TRBV23-1 with TRBJ1-5; D not certain. Being an ORF, TRBV23-1 has a function that is uncertain. Between the trimmed V and J ends, which lost 2 bases and 6 bases, there was a span of 17 bases. The CDR3 runs 16 residues. The CDR3: CASSQIRQIGSQPQHF. The CDR3 nucleotides are TGCGCCAGCAGTCAAATTCGCCAAATAGGGAGTCAGCCCCAGCATTTT.

The V gene is TRBV7-2, the J gene TRBJ2-2, with 8 positions matching TRBD1. Germline V gives CDR1 SGHTA, CDR2 FQGNSA. The ends lost 3 bases at V and 4 bases at J; junction bases unmatched: 7. The CDR3 contains 16 residues. CDR3 DNA: TGTGCCAGCAGCTTCCGGACAGGGTGGGTCACCGGGGAGCTGTTTTTT. This translates into CASSFRTGWVTGELFF. The full variable domain, completed using reference TRBV7-2 and TRBJ2-2, is GAGVSQSPSNKVTEKGKDVELRCDPISGHTALYWYRQSLGQGLEFLIYFQGNSAPDKSGLPSDRFSAERTGGSVSTLTIQRTQQEDSAVYLCASSFRTGWVTGELFFGEGSRLTVL.

The V and J genes are TRBV3-1 (or the pseudogene TRBV3-2) and TRBJ1-1; D remains unclear. The CDR3 is 14 amino acids. Germline CDR1 and CDR2: LGHDT and YNNKEL (reference sequence). The V and J ends lost 0 bases and 6 bases respectively, with 11 bases between them. The CDR3 bases are TGTGCCAGCAGCCAAGATCTGAGTATCGCTGAAGCTTTCTTT. It is translated as CASSQDLSIAEAFF.

V gene TRBV5-4 combines with J gene TRBJ2-5; 9 bases line up with TRBD1. The germline CDR1 and CDR2 sequences are SGHNT and YYREEE (reference sequence). The ends lost 4 bases at V and 2 bases at J; junction bases unmatched: 3. This CDR3 region has 14 residues. CDR3 amino acids: CASSQGQGQETQYF. The CDR3 DNA is TGTGCCAGCAGCCAGGGACAGGGACAAGAGACCCAGTACTTC.